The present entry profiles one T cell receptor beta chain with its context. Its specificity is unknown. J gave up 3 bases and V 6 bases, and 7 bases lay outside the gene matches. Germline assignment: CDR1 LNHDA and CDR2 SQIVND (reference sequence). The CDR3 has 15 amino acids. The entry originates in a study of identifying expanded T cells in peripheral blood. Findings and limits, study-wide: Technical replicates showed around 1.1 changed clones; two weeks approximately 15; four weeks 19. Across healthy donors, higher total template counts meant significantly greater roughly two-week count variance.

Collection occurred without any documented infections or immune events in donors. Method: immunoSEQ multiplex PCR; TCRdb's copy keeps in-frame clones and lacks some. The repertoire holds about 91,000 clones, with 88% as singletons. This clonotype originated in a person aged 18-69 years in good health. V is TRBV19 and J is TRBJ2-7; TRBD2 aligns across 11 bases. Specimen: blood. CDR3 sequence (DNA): TGTGCCAGTAGGGAGAGACTAGCGGGGTACTACGAGCAGTACTTC. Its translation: CASRERLAGYYEQYF.